The subject of this entry is one T cell receptor beta chain. TCRdb's table, derived via immunoSEQ multiplex PCR, lists solely in-frame clones and lacks some. Among 270,000 or so clones listed, around 88% were seen once. The sample belongs to a study of blood T cell repertoires in COVID-19. Participants were placed into cohorts based on the clinical history they reported. Germline V gives CDR1 LNHDA, CDR2 SQIVND (reference sequence). The J segment lost 3 bases and the V segment lost 9 bases, leaving 8 bases of the junction unmatched. This CDR3 is built from 15 residues. Sequencing was carried out using PBMCs or T cells enriched from blood (not recorded which). The source is a woman aged 40 to 50 with acute COVID-19. The chain joins TRBV19 to TRBJ2-3; TRBD1 matches at 11 bases. CDR3 sequence (DNA): TGTGCCAGCCGCCCCGGGACAGGGGGGACAGATACGCAGTATTTT. It yields the protein CASRPGTGGTDTQYF.